These 3 T cell receptor beta chains were all obtained from the same sample, sequenced in a study of shared clonotypes between healthy human individuals. Method: immunoSEQ multiplex PCR; TCRdb's copy keeps in-frame clones and lacks some. The repertoire includes around 1,000,000 clones, approximately 75% of them detected once, and approximately 0.9% sits in the top ten. The specimen was memory CD4+ T cells from PBMCs. Sample subset: CD45RA-negative fraction. All receptors derive from a young man in good health. Some clones in this sample may be carry-over from other donors' samples.

This rearrangement joins TRBV6-1 to TRBJ1-2; D call uncertain. The CDR3 runs 16 residues. Deletions cut 0 bases from V and 5 bases from J, with 16 bases between. Germline-derived CDR1 and CDR2 are MNHNS and SASEGT. CDR3 sequence: CASSEAMAVSGYGYTF. CDR3 nucleotide sequence: TGTGCCAGCAGTGAAGCCATGGCGGTCTCGGGGTATGGCTACACCTTC.

The chain is built from TRBV28 and TRBJ1-3; perhaps TRBD1 as D (5 bases). With 6 bases removed from V and 1 base from J, the gap between germline ends came to 13 bases. This CDR3 region has 15 residues. CDR1 and CDR2 from the germline V gene are MDHEN and SYDVKM. The DNA for the CDR3 is TGTGCCAGCAGGGGCAGCGAGGGGTCTGGAAACACCATATATTTT. As protein: CASRGSEGSGNTIYF.

J is TRBJ1-1 and V is TRBV5-1, with a possible D match to TRBD1 (6 bases). Germline assignment: CDR1 SGHRS and CDR2 YFSETQ. The CDR3 covers 17 residues. Between the trimmed V and J ends, which lost 0 bases and 0 bases, there was a span of 15 bases. CDR3 in amino acids: CASSLAAGAGMNTEAFF. For the CDR3, the DNA is TGCGCCAGCAGCTTGGCCGCGGGGGCGGGGATGAACACTGAAGCTTTCTTT.